The clone carrying this T cell receptor beta chain was seen a few times. What it binds is not known. The CDR3 consists of 15 residues. The junction had 5 bases not matched to a gene; V was cut back by 4 bases and J by 0 bases. Germline lookup yields CDR1 SNHLY and CDR2 FYNNEI. Data came from immunoSEQ multiplex PCR; TCRdb stores just in-frame clones and leaves some out. The table lists tens of thousands of clones, 84% of them singletons, with over 2.5% in the top ten. This sample was included in a study of lymphopenia after photon versus proton radiotherapy. Study outcomes and limitations: In patients who died, overall survival fell as post-nadir TCR diversity dropped more.

Specimen: peripheral blood, collected from a patient treated with photon-based radiotherapy. This TCR came from a woman aged 45-65 years with pancreatic cancer. The chain uses TRBV2 and TRBJ1-2, with TRBD1 identical over 7 bases. The CDR3 sequence is CASSGQGRANYGYTF. DNA for the CDR3: TGTGCCAGCAGTGGACAGGGTCGAGCTAACTATGGCTACACCTTC.